The T cell receptor (beta chain) under discussion was sequenced for a study of OX40 agonist ivuxolimab in advanced cancers. Study details: The dose-escalation group included hepatocellular carcinoma, melanoma, renal cell carcinoma and head and neck cancer.

TCRdb's copy holds only in-frame clones and misses some; the assay was immunoSEQ multiplex PCR. Here the sample spans roughly 16,000 clones, about 76% being singletons. CDR1 SGHDT and CDR2 YYEEEE come from the germline V gene. Trimming took off 2 bases at V and 1 base at J, with 7 bases between the two ends. The CDR3 loop spans 14 amino acids. The chain uses TRBV5-6 and TRBJ1-5, with TRBD1 as a possible D gene (6 bases). This TCR was sampled from an adult with an advanced solid tumor such as melanoma, head and neck, liver or kidney cancer. Sequencing was performed on CD4+ or CD8+ T cells sorted from blood, taken in a trial of the OX40 agonist ivuxolimab. DNA for the CDR3: TGTGCCAGCAGCTTAGGGGGAAGCAATCAGCCCCAGCATTTT. Translated: CASSLGGSNQPQHF.